This T cell receptor (beta chain) appears in the sequencing data of a study of cytomegalovirus exposure and HLA in healthy donors. At the level of the study: A later analysis reported the same platform for the roughly 120 validation repertoires and the 650 to 750 first-cohort repertoires. Findings of the study overall: Most TCR sequences were uncommon, yet certain public TCRs appeared in many donors. The study recorded 164 TCR beta chains that were cytomegalovirus-associated.

This table comes from immunoSEQ multiplex PCR, and its TCRdb copy is limited to in-frame clones, with some not included. The table has under 150,000 clones, roughly 90% seen once. About this clone itself: The antigen remains unidentified.

The CDR3 extends over 12 amino acids. Germline V CDR1 and CDR2: MNHEY, SMNVEV (reference sequence). Trimming shortened V by 9 bases and J by 7 bases, and 13 bases separated the two germline ends. The donors were part of the validation cohort, which consisted of about 120 subjects and was separate from the first cohort of 666 subjects. The chain combines TRBV27 with TRBJ1-5, with a tentative D call TRBD1 (6 bases). Sequenced sample: PBMCs. The TCR comes from a woman younger than 35 in good health and CMV-seropositive. Here the CDR3 DNA reads TGTGCCAGTAGGGGGTATGGACAGCCCCAGCATTTT. This sequence encodes CASRGYGQPQHF.